What follows are 4 T cell receptor beta chains derived from one specimen sequenced in a study of human T cells and chemical hapten exposure. Documented time point: patch test 2, 6 weeks after DPC sensitization. Treatment denoted: therapeutic diphenylcyclopropenone sensitization with weekly scalp DPC. A single record per CDR3 protein comes from TCRdb applying MiXCR to the RACE reads. The table lists 360,000 or so distinct CDR3 sequences, roughly 6.3% of them singletons. Sequencing used whole blood, obtained in connection with sensitization to the hapten diphenylcyclopropenone (DPC). The origin of the receptors is a young woman with alopecia areata. Some clones in this sample may be carry-over from other donors' samples.

The CDR3 region has the DNA TGCAGCGTCACACAGGGGGGCTTTGCTGAAAAACTGTTTTTT. Protein product: CSVTQGGFAEKLFF. The rearrangement links TRBV29-1 to TRBJ1-4; 8 bases map to TRBD1. The CDR3 covers 14 residues. Germline CDR1 is SQVTM and CDR2 is ANQGSEA. Trimming removed 6 bases from V and 7 bases from J; junction bases left unmatched: 10.

A few counts support this clonotype. CDR3 sequence (DNA): TGTGCCAGCAGCTGGGACAGTACGGAGACCCAGTACTTC. Its protein is CASSWDSTETQYF. The genes are TRBV7-2 and TRBJ2-5, with 7 bases fitting TRBD1. V shed 4 bases and J 5 bases; nucleotides not matched to a gene: 4. The germline gives CDR1 SGHTA, CDR2 FQGNSA. The length of the CDR3 is 13 residues.

V usage is TRBV5-1 and J usage is TRBJ1-2; TRBD1 agrees at 10 bases. The CDR3 contains 15 residues. The germline gives CDR1 SGHRS, CDR2 YFSETQ. V lost 5 bases to trimming and J lost 6 bases; unmatched junction nucleotides: 10. CDR3 bases: TGCGCCAGCAGTTCCCTGACAGGGGGCAAGGATGGCTACACCTTC. Its translation: CASSSLTGGKDGYTF.

This clonotype has just one count. This rearrangement joins TRBV7-2 to TRBJ2-1, with 10 bases identical to TRBD2. CDR3 length: 16 residues. The ends lost 2 bases at V and 6 bases at J; junction bases unmatched: 7. Germline V CDR1 and CDR2: SGHTA, FQGNSA. CDR3 loop: CASSLREKRGGNEQFF. The CDR3 bases are TGTGCCAGCAGCTTAAGAGAGAAGCGGGGGGGCAATGAGCAGTTCTTC.